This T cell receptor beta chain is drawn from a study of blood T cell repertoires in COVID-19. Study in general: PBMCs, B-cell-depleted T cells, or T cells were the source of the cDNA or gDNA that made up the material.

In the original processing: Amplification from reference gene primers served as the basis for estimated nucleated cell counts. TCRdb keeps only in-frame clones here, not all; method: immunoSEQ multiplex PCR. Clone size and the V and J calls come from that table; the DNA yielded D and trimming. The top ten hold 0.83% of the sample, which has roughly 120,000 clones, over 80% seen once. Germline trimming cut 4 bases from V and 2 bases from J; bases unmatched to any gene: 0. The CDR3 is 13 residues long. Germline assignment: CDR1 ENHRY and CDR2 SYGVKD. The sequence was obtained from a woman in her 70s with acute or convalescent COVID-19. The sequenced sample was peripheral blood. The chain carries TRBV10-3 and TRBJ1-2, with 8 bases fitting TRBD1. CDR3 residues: CAISGQGNYGYTF. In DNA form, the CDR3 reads TGTGCCATCAGTGGACAGGGGAACTATGGCTACACCTTC.